This TCR beta chain originates from a study of vaccination effects on CD4 cells after COVID-19. Study at large: Participants were given two doses of BNT162b2 or mRNA-1273 vaccine.

Sequencing was performed with immunoSEQ multiplex PCR; in TCRdb, only in-frame clones are kept and a portion is missing. The sample holds 70,000 or so clones; 65% to 80% are singletons and the top ten take around 3%. With the ViraFEST assay, the study expanded antigen-specific CD4+ T cells using viral peptide pools, then sequenced them. A roughly 10-day culture period preceded the isolation of CD4+ T cells. Vaccinated recipients, who were negative for nucleocapsid antibodies, had no history of SARS-CoV-2 infection. This clone was observed once. Its antigen is as yet unknown. Study findings and constraints: Marked clonal contraction of infection- and vaccine-induced clones was seen late after vaccination.

The CDR3 totals 13 residues. Germline V gene data show CDR1 as MDHEN and CDR2 as SYDVKM. V lost 8 bases and J 1 base, leaving 6 bases between the germline ends. This sequence originates from a human donor who received a COVID-19 vaccine. The sample consisted of CD4+ T cells from PBMCs cultured with HCoV-NL63 spike peptides, taken before COVID-19 vaccination. The rearrangement uses TRBV28 and TRBJ2-6, with a tentative D call TRBD1 (5 bases). The CDR3 spells CASHRSGANVLTF. The DNA for the CDR3 is TGTGCCAGCCACAGGTCTGGGGCCAACGTCCTGACTTTC.